The 32 T cell receptor beta chains in this list originate from one sample, sequenced in a study of shared clonotypes between healthy human individuals. The repertoire was sequenced with immunoSEQ multiplex PCR; TCRdb's copy has only in-frame clones and lacks some. Found here are 1.5 million to 2.5 million clones, about 95% of them singletons; the top ten hold 0.95% to 1.5%. Only CD45RO-negative cells positively selected for CCR7 counted as naive CD8 cells, so terminally differentiated effector memory CD45RA+ cells were excluded. The specimen sequenced was naive CD8+ T cells sorted from blood. The receptors come from a young man in good health.

The rearrangement joins TRBV5-1 to TRBJ2-3, with TRBD2 matching over 9 bases. CDR1 SGHRS and CDR2 YFSETQ come from the germline V gene. J was trimmed by 0 bases and V by 4 bases; bases with no gene match: 6. This CDR3 spans 16 amino acids. The CDR3 DNA reads TGCGCCAGCAGCCGGACTAGCGCAAAAAGCACAGATACGCAGTATTTT. Protein sequence: CASSRTSAKSTDTQYF.

V and J are TRBV4-2 and TRBJ1-2, with D unclear. Germline CDR1 LGHNA, CDR2 YNFKEQ. V was trimmed by 1 base and J by 8 bases, leaving 8 bases between them. The CDR3 contains 12 residues. This CDR3 is CASSQGSTGYTF. CDR3 nucleotide sequence: TGTGCCAGCAGCCAAGGATCCACCGGCTACACCTTC.

The chain has TRBV6-1 and TRBJ2-4; no definite D call. Trimming stripped 6 bases from V and 8 bases from J, with 8 bases between. The CDR3 spans 11 residues. Germline CDR1 is MNHNS and CDR2 is SASEGT. CDR3 DNA: TGTGCCAGCAGAGACATTGACATTCAGTACTTC. Translated, it gives CASRDIDIQYF.

This clone came up a few times. This chain joins TRBV27 and TRBJ1-2, with 10 bases lining up with TRBD1. Germline CDR1 MNHEY, CDR2 SMNVEV (reference sequence). The CDR3 loop spans 14 amino acids. J lost 5 bases, V lost 5 bases, and 5 bases had no gene match. The CDR3 nucleotides are TGTGCCAGCAGTCAGGACAGGGGGTCATATGGCTACACCTTC. Translation: CASSQDRGSYGYTF.

The chain joins TRBV5-6 to TRBJ2-2; 8 bases map to TRBD2. Trimming cost V 7 bases and J 4 bases; bases outside gene matches: 12. The CDR3 has 16 amino acids. CDR1 is SGHDT and CDR2 is YYEEEE in the germline V gene. DNA of the CDR3: TGTGCCAGCGACCGGGAGGGAGGGAACCCCACCGGGGAGCTGTTTTTT. Amino acids: CASDREGGNPTGELFF.

This chain links TRBV12-5 with TRBJ2-7; 7 bases are a match to TRBD1. The CDR3 runs to 14 residues. The V and J ends lost 9 bases and 1 base, in that order; junction bases with no gene match: 9. The germline CDR1 and CDR2 sequences are LGHNT and FRNRAP. CDR3 sequence: CASRDSGMSYEQYF. The CDR3 nucleotides read TGTGCTAGCCGGGACAGTGGGATGTCCTACGAGCAGTACTTC.

The sample holds a few counts of this clone. This rearrangement joins TRBV4-1 to TRBJ2-7; 10 bases are shared with TRBD2. CDR3 length: 16 amino acids. From germline, CDR1 is MGHRA and CDR2 YSYEKL. Losses at the gene ends were 0 bases for V and 3 bases for J; bases not matched to a gene: 5. DNA of the CDR3: TGCGCCAGCAGCCAAGATCTAGGACTAGCGGTCTACGAGCAGTACTTC. This translates into CASSQDLGLAVYEQYF.

The rearrangement uses TRBV7-9 and TRBJ2-3, with TRBD2 matching over 8 bases. This CDR3 has 15 amino acids. The germline V gene encodes CDR1 SEHNR and CDR2 FQNEAQ (reference sequence). Germline trimming cut 5 bases from V and 6 bases from J; bases unmatched to any gene: 10. CDR3: CASSRGSGVRDTQYF. DNA for the CDR3: TGTGCCAGCAGCCGTGGTAGCGGGGTGAGGGATACGCAGTATTTT.

CDR3 sequence (DNA): TGTGCCAGCAGCACTCCGTTTAGCGGGAGGGCCGGGGAGCTGTTTTTT. Translating gives CASSTPFSGRAGELFF. The V and J genes are TRBV7-6 and TRBJ2-2; 11 bases fit TRBD2. Trimming at V came to 5 bases and at J to 6 bases, leaving 8 bases not matched to a gene. Germline CDR1 SGHVS, CDR2 FNYEAQ. This CDR3 has 16 amino acids. The full variable domain, its missing parts supplied by reference TRBV7-6 and TRBJ2-2, is GAGVSQSPRYKVTKRGQDVALRCDPISGHVSLYWYRQALGQGPEFLTYFNYEAQQDKSGLPNDRFSAERPEGSISTLTIQRTEQRDSAMYRCASSTPFSGRAGELFFGEGSRLTVL.

Only a few counts were recorded for this clone. V usage is TRBV19 and J usage is TRBJ1-1; D gene unclear. Germline V gene lookup returns CDR1 LNHDA and CDR2 SQIVND (reference sequence). The V and J ends lost 5 bases and 12 bases respectively, with 13 bases between them. The CDR3 loop spans 11 amino acids. The CDR3 nucleotides read TGTGCCAGTAGTCTGACATCGTGGACTTTCTTT. Protein sequence: CASSLTSWTFF.

The CDR3 loop is CASSLNPPPYEQYF. CDR3 nucleotides: TGTGCCAGCAGCTTGAATCCGCCCCCATACGAGCAGTACTTC. J is TRBJ2-7 and V is TRBV5-4; D uncertain. Germline V gene data show CDR1 as SGHNT and CDR2 as YYREEE (reference sequence). This CDR3 has 14 residues. V lost 1 base to trimming and J lost 4 bases, with 12 bases between them.

This sequence joins TRBV27 and TRBJ2-7; perhaps TRBD1 as D (5 bases). The CDR3 consists of 15 residues. Germline-derived CDR1 and CDR2 are MNHEY and SMNVEV (reference sequence). With 2 bases removed from V and 3 bases from J, the gap between germline ends came to 14 bases. CDR3 DNA: TGTGCCAGCAGTTTACAAGGGGTTTTGCTCTACGAGCAGTACTTC. It specifies CASSLQGVLLYEQYF.

The gene calls are TRBV13 and TRBJ2-7; D gene unclear. The CDR3 sequence is 13 residues long. V was cut by 4 bases and J by 6 bases, with 13 bases left in between. From germline, CDR1 is PRHDT and CDR2 FYEKMQ (reference sequence). Written as DNA, the CDR3 is TGTGCCAGCAGCTCCCGCCTCGCGCTCGAGCAGTACTTC. Translating it yields CASSSRLALEQYF.

The chain has TRBV5-1 and TRBJ1-4; D is perhaps TRBD1 (5 bases). CDR3 length: 14 amino acids. Trimming stripped 2 bases from V and 8 bases from J, with 13 bases between. The germline V gene encodes CDR1 SGHRS and CDR2 YFSETQ. This CDR3 reads CASSFMGEREKLFF. For the CDR3, the DNA is TGCGCCAGCAGCTTTATGGGGGAAAGGGAAAAACTGTTTTTT.

V is TRBV6-1 and J is TRBJ1-3, with D maybe TRBD1 (5 bases). The CDR3 has 15 residues. Between the trimmed V and J ends, which lost 2 bases and 0 bases, there was a span of 8 bases. Looked up from germline, CDR1 is MNHNS and CDR2 is SASEGT. This CDR3 is CASSENGGSGNTIYF. As DNA, the CDR3 is TGTGCCAGCAGTGAAAACGGGGGCTCTGGAAACACCATATATTTT.

The CDR3 region is CASSESRTGARGYTF. In nucleotides, the CDR3 is TGCGCCAGCAGTGAGTCTCGGACAGGGGCGAGAGGCTACACCTTC. The V call is TRBV10-2, the J call TRBJ1-2; 9 nucleotides align to TRBD1. The CDR3 runs 15 residues. The J segment lost 8 bases and the V segment lost 0 bases, leaving 7 bases of the junction unmatched. Germline CDR1 and CDR2: WSHSY and SAAADI.

CDR3 nucleotide sequence: TGTGCCAGCAGAGGGACCACTGAAGCTTTCTTT. It yields the protein CASRGTTEAFF. The rearrangement links TRBV2 to TRBJ1-1; D possibly corresponds to TRBD1 (5 bases). Germline V CDR1 and CDR2: SNHLY, FYNNEI. The CDR3 sequence is 11 residues long. With 6 bases removed from V and 4 bases from J, the gap between germline ends came to 6 bases.

The chain has TRBV7-6 and TRBJ2-7, with D perhaps given as TRBD1 or TRBD2 (5 bases each). Trimming cost V 4 bases and J 3 bases, with 10 bases left between them. The CDR3 loop spans 13 amino acids. Germline-derived CDR1 and CDR2 are SGHVS and FNYEAQ. The CDR3 sequence: CASSYNGGYEQYF. The CDR3 DNA sequence: TGTGCCAGCAGCTATAATGGGGGCTACGAGCAGTACTTC.

The V and J genes are TRBV5-4 and TRBJ1-2; 11 bases are shared with TRBD1. Trimming at V came to 6 bases and at J to 5 bases, leaving 12 bases not matched to a gene. The germline V gene has CDR1 SGHNT and CDR2 YYREEE (reference sequence). The CDR3 is made up of 16 amino acids. CDR3 amino acids: CASISFRDRGIYGYTF. CDR3 in DNA: TGTGCCAGCATATCTTTCCGGGACAGGGGGATTTATGGCTACACCTTC.

The rearrangement uses TRBV7-9 and TRBJ2-5; D gene uncertain. Looked up from germline, CDR1 is SEHNR and CDR2 is FQNEAQ (reference sequence). V dropped 0 bases and J dropped 5 bases, with 10 bases sitting between them. The CDR3 has 14 amino acids. The CDR3, as DNA: TGTGCCAGCAGCTTAGCGAGCGAGTTGGAGACCCAGTACTTC. It codes for CASSLASELETQYF.

J is TRBJ2-3 and V is TRBV27; 7 bases agree with TRBD2. Germline loops: CDR1 MNHEY, CDR2 SMNVEV (reference sequence). The J segment lost 3 bases and the V segment lost 4 bases, leaving 10 bases of the junction unmatched. The CDR3 is 16 residues long. CDR3 loop: CASSSFQAGLTDTQYF. The CDR3 DNA follows: TGTGCCAGCAGTTCATTTCAAGCGGGGTTGACAGATACGCAGTATTTT.

The chain carries TRBV7-8 and TRBJ2-2, with 7 bases that match TRBD1. CDR1 is SGHVS, CDR2 FQNEAQ, per germline. V was clipped by 3 bases and J by 1 base; unmatched bases: 5. The CDR3 sequence is 16 residues long. CDR3 amino acids: CASSFRTGVNTGELFF. The CDR3, as DNA: TGTGCCAGCAGCTTCAGAACAGGGGTGAACACCGGGGAGCTGTTTTTT.

This chain links TRBV5-4 with TRBJ2-7; TRBD1 aligns across 8 bases. V trimming: 4 bases; J trimming: 3 bases; junction bases outside the gene matches: 9. Looked up from germline, CDR1 is SGHNT and CDR2 is YYREEE (reference sequence). The CDR3 sequence is 15 residues long. This chain's CDR3 is CASSGGQVNYYEQYF. In DNA, the CDR3 is TGTGCCAGCAGCGGGGGACAGGTCAACTACTACGAGCAGTACTTC. The variable domain in full, completed from reference TRBV5-4 and TRBJ2-7, reads ETGVTQSPTHLIKTRGQQVTLRCSSQSGHNTVSWYQQALGQGPQFIFQYYREEENGRGNFPPRFSGLQFPNYSSELNVNALELDDSALYLCASSGGQVNYYEQYFGPGTRLTVT.

J is TRBJ1-4 and V is TRBV13, with D perhaps TRBD1 (6 bases). The V end lost 4 bases, the J end lost 6 bases, and 12 bases lay between the germline ends. Germline CDR1 and CDR2: PRHDT and FYEKMQ (reference sequence). This CDR3 is built from 14 residues. The CDR3 loop reads CASSSQGGDEKLFF. The CDR3 DNA sequence: TGTGCCAGCAGCTCACAGGGAGGGGATGAAAAACTGTTTTTT.

This rearrangement joins TRBV5-6 to TRBJ2-2; D is perhaps TRBD2 (5 bases). Trimming removed 0 bases from V and 0 bases from J, with 9 bases in between. CDR3 length equals 16 residues. Germline V lookup: CDR1 SGHDT, CDR2 YYEEEE. This chain's CDR3 is CASSLVGASNTGELFF. The CDR3 nucleotides are TGTGCCAGCAGCTTGGTGGGAGCCTCGAACACCGGGGAGCTGTTTTTT.

This chain connects TRBV9 to TRBJ2-1, with unresolved D. The germline gives CDR1 SGDLS, CDR2 YYNGEE. V lost 4 bases to trimming and J lost 2 bases, with 7 bases between them. This CDR3 region has 13 residues. CDR3 coding DNA: TGTGCCAGCAGCACCCGACCCTACAATGAGCAGTTCTTC. Protein product: CASSTRPYNEQFF.

A single count supports this clone. V gene TRBV7-9 combines with J gene TRBJ1-2; no reliable D call. Trimming removed 4 bases from V and 0 bases from J, with 12 bases in between. Per the germline V gene, CDR1 is SEHNR and CDR2 is FQNEAQ (reference sequence). This CDR3 contains 15 residues. CDR3 nucleotides: TGTGCCAGCAGCTCCTCCGAGGTCCCTAACTATGGCTACACCTTC. Translating it yields CASSSSEVPNYGYTF.

Concerning this clone: Other DNA sequences from this sample encode an identical CDR3 as well. The V gene is TRBV27, the J gene TRBJ2-7; 9 nucleotides line up with TRBD2. With V trimmed by 2 bases and J by 3 bases, 5 bases remained unmatched. CDR1 MNHEY and CDR2 SMNVEV come from the germline V gene (reference sequence). This CDR3 spans 15 amino acids. CDR3 nucleotide sequence: TGTGCCAGCAGTTTAGGGGCGGGGGGGCACTACGAGCAGTACTTC. Translation gives CASSLGAGGHYEQYF.

CDR3 region: CASSEGQGVNEQFF. The CDR3 DNA follows: TGTGCCAGCAGTGAGGGACAGGGGGTTAATGAGCAGTTCTTC. The chain uses TRBV2 and TRBJ2-1; TRBD1 agrees at 11 bases. Germline V lookup: CDR1 SNHLY, CDR2 FYNNEI. There are 14 residues in the CDR3. The trim removed 3 bases at V and 7 bases at J, leaving 2 bases unmatched.

V gene TRBV29-1 combines with J gene TRBJ2-5; D could derive from TRBD1 or TRBD2 (5 bases each). Looked up from germline, CDR1 is SQVTM and CDR2 is ANQGSEA. Trimming removed 4 bases at V and 0 bases at J, with 9 bases between. The CDR3 loop spans 13 amino acids. The CDR3 loop is CSVGGTYQETQYF. The CDR3 DNA reads TGCAGCGTTGGGGGGACCTACCAAGAGACCCAGTACTTC.

This CDR3 is CASSQDGTPSRPQHF. DNA of the CDR3: TGCGCCAGCAGTCAAGACGGGACACCATCCCGGCCCCAGCATTTT. J is TRBJ1-5 and V is TRBV23-1, with D possibly matching TRBD1 (6 bases). TRBV23-1 is an ORF; its function is uncertain. The CDR3 is 15 amino acids. Trimming removed 2 bases at V and 9 bases at J, with 17 bases between.

This chain links TRBV6-5 with TRBJ1-2; D not certain. The CDR3 spans 13 residues. Trimming shortened V by 2 bases and J by 4 bases, and 8 bases separated the two germline ends. The germline CDR1 and CDR2 sequences are MNHEY and SVGAGI. CDR3 coding DNA: TGTGCCAGCAGTTACACACCTTTCTATGGCTACACCTTC. Translating it yields CASSYTPFYGYTF.